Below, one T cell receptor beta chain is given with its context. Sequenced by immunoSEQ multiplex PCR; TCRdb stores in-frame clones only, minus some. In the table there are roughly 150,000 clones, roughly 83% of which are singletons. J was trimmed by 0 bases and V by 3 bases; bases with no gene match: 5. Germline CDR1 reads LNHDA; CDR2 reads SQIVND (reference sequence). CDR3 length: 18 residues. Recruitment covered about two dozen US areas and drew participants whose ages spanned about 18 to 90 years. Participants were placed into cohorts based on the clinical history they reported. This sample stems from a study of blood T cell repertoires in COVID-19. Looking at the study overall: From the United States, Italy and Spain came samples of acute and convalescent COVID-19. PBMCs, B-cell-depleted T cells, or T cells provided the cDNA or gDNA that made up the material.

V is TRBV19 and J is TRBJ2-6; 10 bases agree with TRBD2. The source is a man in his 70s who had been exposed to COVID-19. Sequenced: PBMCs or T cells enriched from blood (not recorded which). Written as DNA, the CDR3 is TGTGCCAGTAGTATGGGAGCGGGAGGGGGCTCTGGGGCCAACGTCCTGACTTTC. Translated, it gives CASSMGAGGGSGANVLTF.